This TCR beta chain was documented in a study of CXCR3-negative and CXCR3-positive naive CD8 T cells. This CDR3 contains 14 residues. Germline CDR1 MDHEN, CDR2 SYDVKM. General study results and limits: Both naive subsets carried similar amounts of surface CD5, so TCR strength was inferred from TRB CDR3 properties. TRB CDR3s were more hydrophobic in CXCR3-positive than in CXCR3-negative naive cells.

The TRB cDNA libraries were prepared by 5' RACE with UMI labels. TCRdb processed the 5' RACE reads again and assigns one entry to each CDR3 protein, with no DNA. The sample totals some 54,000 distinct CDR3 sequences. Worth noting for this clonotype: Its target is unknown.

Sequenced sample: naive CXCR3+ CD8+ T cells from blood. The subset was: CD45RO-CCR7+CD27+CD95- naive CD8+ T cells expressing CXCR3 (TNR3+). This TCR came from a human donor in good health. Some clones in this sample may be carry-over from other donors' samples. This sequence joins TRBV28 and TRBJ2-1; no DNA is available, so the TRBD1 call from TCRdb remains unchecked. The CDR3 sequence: CASSPPRQYNEQFF. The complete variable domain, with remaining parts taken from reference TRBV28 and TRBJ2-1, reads DVKVTQSSRYLVKRTGEKVFLECVQDMDHENMFWYRQDPGLGLRLIYFSYDVKMKEKGDIPEGYSVSREKKERFSLILESASTNQTSMYLCASSPPRQYNEQFFGPGTRLTVL.